The 6 T cell receptor beta chains below come from one sample, sequenced in a study of blood T cell repertoires in COVID-19. This table comes from immunoSEQ multiplex PCR, and its TCRdb copy is limited to in-frame clones, with some not included. This sample carries a few hundred thousand clones, 87% of them seen once, and the ten largest clones take less than 6%. The sequencing sample was made of PBMCs or T cells enriched from blood (not recorded which). These receptors originate from a woman younger than 45 who had recovered from COVID-19.

The rearrangement uses TRBV19 and TRBJ1-3; TRBD1 aligns across 9 bases. Unmatched junction bases numbered 7, after V lost 6 bases and J lost 4 bases. The CDR3 totals 15 residues. The germline CDR1 and CDR2 sequences are LNHDA and SQIVND (reference sequence). CDR3 protein: CASSQGTGTGNTIYF. The CDR3 DNA sequence: TGTGCCAGTAGCCAGGGGACAGGGACCGGAAACACCATATATTTT.

V gene TRBV14 combines with J gene TRBJ2-5; maybe TRBD2 (5 bases). Germline V gene lookup returns CDR1 SGHDN and CDR2 FVKESK. The CDR3 is made up of 18 amino acids. V was pared by 1 base and J by 0 bases, with 18 bases between. This chain's CDR3 is CASSQARDTLTYQETQYF. CDR3 bases: TGTGCCAGCAGCCAAGCCCGGGATACCCTAACGTACCAAGAGACCCAGTACTTC.

CDR3 amino acids: CASSQESRQQNTEAFF. Here the CDR3 DNA reads TGCGCCAGCAGCCAAGAATCTAGACAGCAGAACACTGAAGCTTTCTTT. The J gene is TRBJ1-1, the V gene TRBV4-1, with D possibly TRBD1 on 5 matching bases. The germline V gene has CDR1 MGHRA and CDR2 YSYEKL. This CDR3 has 16 amino acids. V was clipped by 0 bases and J by 1 base, with 12 bases between them.

This clone appeared once. The V call is TRBV30, the J call TRBJ1-1; possible D gene TRBD1, 5 bases. Germline CDR1 reads GTSNPN; CDR2 reads SVGIG (reference sequence). Trimming cost V 3 bases and J 3 bases, with 20 bases left between them. This CDR3 contains 16 residues. This CDR3 reads CAWSNWGGKLDTEAFF. CDR3 DNA: TGTGCCTGGAGCAATTGGGGGGGTAAGTTGGACACTGAAGCTTTCTTT.

This chain links TRBV10-3 with TRBJ2-7; 9 positions match TRBD1. V gave up 10 bases and J gave up 4 bases; unmatched junction bases: 5. CDR1 is ENHRY, CDR2 SYGVKD, per germline. This CDR3 has 12 amino acids. The CDR3 loop is CATGTGLYEQYF. CDR3 DNA: TGTGCCACCGGGACAGGGCTTTACGAGCAGTACTTC.

This clone showed up just once. The chain has TRBV12-5 and TRBJ1-6; a weak D match, TRBD1 (5 bases). This CDR3 spans 16 amino acids. Per the germline V gene, CDR1 is LGHNT and CDR2 is FRNRAP. V was cut by 5 bases and J by 7 bases, with 18 bases left in between. The CDR3 DNA reads TGTGCTAGTGGTCCTGCCCTGGCAGGGTGGAATTCACCCCTCCACTTT. Protein: CASGPALAGWNSPLHF.